The T cell receptor (beta chain) described here comes from a study of cytomegalovirus exposure and HLA in healthy donors. Broader study findings: HLA-A and HLA-B allele assignments for most subjects were reportedly predicted accurately using TCR beta sequences. A later analysis showed HLA-associated TCR beta chains outstripping equally common others in clonal expansion.

CDR3 length equals 14 residues. Trimming cost V 6 bases and J 5 bases; bases outside gene matches: 9. Germline V gene lookup returns CDR1 MNHEY and CDR2 SVGAGI. Nominally healthy donors were sampled, though unrecorded immune exposures were likely. As for this clone: Its antigen is as yet unknown.

Primers included in the PCR were 60 Vbeta and 13 Jbeta primers. Assay used: immunoSEQ multiplex PCR; TCRdb lists only in-frame clones, some missing. The sample lists fewer than 250,000 clones; nearly 80% were seen once. The chain couples TRBV6-5 to TRBJ1-2; TRBD1 matches at 7 bases. The receptor comes from a male donor in good health and CMV-seronegative. The sample consisted of PBMCs. Here the CDR3 reads CASRIAGTAYGYTF. CDR3 nucleotides: TGTGCCAGCAGGATCGCCGGGACAGCGTATGGCTACACCTTC.